Given below is one T cell receptor beta chain in context. Its antigen is not identified. Germline lookup yields CDR1 SQVTM and CDR2 ANQGSEA. Trimming pared 3 bases from V and 1 base from J, leaving 9 bases between. This CDR3 contains 13 residues. This sample stems from a study of identifying expanded T cells in peripheral blood. General study findings and limits: Clone count variance between approximately two-week samples rose with total template count. Technical replicates showed about 1.2 changed clones; around 2 weeks about 16.4; four weeks 19.

The method was immunoSEQ multiplex PCR; TCRdb's version includes in-frame clones alone and lacks a portion of them. There are around 95,000 clones in the sample; around 90% occur only once, and just over 5.5% lies in the top ten. Collection occurred without any documented infections or immune events in donors. V is TRBV29-1 and J is TRBJ1-1; no clear D gene. The source is a person aged 18-70 years in good health. What was sequenced was blood. The DNA for the CDR3 is TGCAGCGTTGAGGTTTGGGGGAACACTGAAGCTTTCTTT. Amino acid sequence: CSVEVWGNTEAFF.